This entry describes one T cell receptor beta chain. Sequencing used immunoSEQ multiplex PCR; TCRdb keeps in-frame clones, though not all of them. This repertoire shows approximately 65,000 clones, roughly 90% found once; its top ten account for about 2.7%. The data were taken from a study of T cells after somatic rescue of genetic block. The TCR comes from a middle-aged man. The sample was peripheral blood mononuclear cells (PBMCs).

This chain's CDR3 is CASSPDTNQPQHF. Here the CDR3 DNA reads TGCGCCAGCAGCCCGGACACAAATCAGCCCCAGCATTTT. The gene calls are TRBV5-1 and TRBJ1-5; D possibly corresponds to TRBD1 (5 bases). Germline V CDR1 and CDR2: SGHRS, YFSETQ. This CDR3 contains 13 residues. V lost 4 bases and J lost 4, with 9 bases in between.